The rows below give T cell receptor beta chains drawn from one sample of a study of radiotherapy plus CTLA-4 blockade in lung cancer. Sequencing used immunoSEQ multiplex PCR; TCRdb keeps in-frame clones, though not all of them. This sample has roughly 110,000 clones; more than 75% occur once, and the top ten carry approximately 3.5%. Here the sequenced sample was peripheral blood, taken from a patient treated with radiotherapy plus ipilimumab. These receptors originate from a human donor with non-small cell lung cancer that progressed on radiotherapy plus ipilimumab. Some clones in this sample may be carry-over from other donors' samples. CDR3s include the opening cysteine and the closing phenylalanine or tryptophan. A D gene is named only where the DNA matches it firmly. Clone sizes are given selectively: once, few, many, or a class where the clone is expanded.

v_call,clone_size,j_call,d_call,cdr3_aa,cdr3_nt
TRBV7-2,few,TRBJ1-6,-,CASSLSYNSPLHF,TGTGCCAGCAGCTTATCCTATAATTCACCCCTCCACTTT
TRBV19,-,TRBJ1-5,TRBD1,CASSIDLLGQGGNQPQHF,TGTGCCAGTAGTATAGATCTATTAGGACAGGGGGGCAATCAGCCCCAGCATTTT
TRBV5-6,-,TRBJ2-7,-,CASSLWTGSYEQYF,TGTGCCAGCAGCTTGTGGACGGGATCCTACGAGCAGTACTTC
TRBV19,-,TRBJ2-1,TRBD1,CATMGQPSSYNEQFF,TGTGCCACCATGGGACAGCCTAGTTCCTACAATGAGCAGTTCTTC
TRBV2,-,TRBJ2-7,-,CASDQGRISYEQYF,TGTGCCAGCGACCAGGGGCGAATTAGTTACGAGCAGTACTTC
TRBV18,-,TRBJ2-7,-,CASSPVISAEQYF,TGTGCCAGCTCACCGGTAATATCGGCCGAGCAGTACTTC
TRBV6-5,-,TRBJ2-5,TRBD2,CASRPPGLAVETQYF,TGTGCCAGCAGGCCACCGGGACTAGCGGTGGAGACCCAGTACTTC
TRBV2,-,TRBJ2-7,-,CASRNPQGALYEQYF,TGTGCCAGCAGGAACCCACAGGGCGCCCTTTACGAGCAGTACTTC
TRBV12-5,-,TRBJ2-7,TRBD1,CARVHFSGDRGVVEQYF,TGTGCTAGGGTCCACTTTTCGGGGGACAGGGGGGTTGTAGAGCAGTACTTC
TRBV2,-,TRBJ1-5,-,CASSLLYRDPGQPQHF,TGTGCCAGCAGTCTCTTATACAGGGATCCGGGGCAGCCCCAGCATTTT
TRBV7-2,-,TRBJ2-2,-,CASSLGGGSTGELFF,TGTGCCAGCAGCTTAGGAGGGGGTTCCACCGGGGAGCTGTTTTTT
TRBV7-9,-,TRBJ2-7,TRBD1,CASSLRRTGGGNEQYF,TGTGCCAGCAGCCTACGAAGGACAGGGGGAGGCAACGAGCAGTACTTC
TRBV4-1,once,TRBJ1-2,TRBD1,CASSQQGALGGYTF,TGCGCCAGCAGCCAACAGGGGGCCTTAGGTGGCTACACCTTC
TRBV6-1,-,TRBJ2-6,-,CAGQAISYGANVLTF,TGTGCCGGGCAGGCCATCTCATATGGGGCCAACGTCCTGACTTTC
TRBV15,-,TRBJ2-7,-,CATSRGFRTETYEQYF,TGTGCCACCAGCAGGGGGTTTAGGACGGAAACCTACGAGCAGTACTTC
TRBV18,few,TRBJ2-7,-,CASSPPQGVGSYEQYF,TGTGCCAGCTCACCACCGCAGGGAGTAGGGTCCTACGAGCAGTACTTC
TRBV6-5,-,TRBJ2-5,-,CASRHSSETQYF,TGTGCCAGCAGACACTCTAGCGAGACCCAGTACTTC
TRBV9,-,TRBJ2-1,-,CASTPSAKPYNEQFF,TGTGCCAGCACCCCCTCGGCCAAACCCTACAATGAGCAGTTCTTC
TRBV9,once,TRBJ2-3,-,CASSVLAGWSDTQYF,TGTGCCAGCAGCGTACTTGCGGGGTGGTCAGATACGCAGTATTTT
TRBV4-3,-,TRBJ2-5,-,CASSQEKLQETQYF,TGCGCCAGCAGCCAAGAGAAGCTTCAAGAGACCCAGTACTTC
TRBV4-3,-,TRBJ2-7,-,CASSQEMGYEQYF,TGCGCCAGCAGCCAAGAGATGGGCTACGAGCAGTACTTC
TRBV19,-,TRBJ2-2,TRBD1,CASSRQGEGRLFF,TGTGCCAGTAGCCGACAGGGGGAGGGAAGGCTGTTTTTT
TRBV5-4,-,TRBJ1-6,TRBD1,CASSLRTGGSSPLHF,TGTGCCAGCAGCTTGAGAACAGGGGGTAGTTCACCCCTCCACTTT
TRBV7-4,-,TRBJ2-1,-,CASSSQGIGDEQFF,TGTGCCAGCAGCTCCCAGGGTATCGGTGATGAGCAGTTCTTC
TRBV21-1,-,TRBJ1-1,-,CASKTGAEAFF,TGTGCCAGCAAGACAGGGGCCGAAGCTTTCTTT
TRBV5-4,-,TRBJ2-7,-,CASSLVGREISYEQYF,TGTGCCAGCAGCTTGGTCGGCAGGGAGATTTCTTACGAGCAGTACTTC
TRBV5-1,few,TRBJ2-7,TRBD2,CASSFSAGEEQYF,TGCGCCAGCAGCTTTTCGGCGGGGGAGGAGCAGTACTTC
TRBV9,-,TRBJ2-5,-,CASSQGGSGPETQYF,TGTGCCAGCAGCCAAGGGGGTTCCGGTCCTGAGACCCAGTACTTC
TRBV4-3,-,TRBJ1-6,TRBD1,CASSRGQGAGNSPLHF,TGCGCCAGCAGCCGAGGACAGGGGGCGGGTAATTCACCCCTCCACTTT
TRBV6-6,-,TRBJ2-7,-,CATTKHGQDYEQYF,TGTGCCACCACGAAACATGGACAAGATTACGAGCAGTACTTC
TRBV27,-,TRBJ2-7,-,CASSSLYRVSYEQYF,TGTGCCAGCAGTTCTCTGTACAGGGTCTCCTACGAGCAGTACTTC
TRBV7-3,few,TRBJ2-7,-,CASSLVPGNHEQYF,TGTGCCAGCAGCTTGGTTCCAGGGAACCACGAGCAGTACTTC
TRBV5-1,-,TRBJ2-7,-,CASSLGDGDYEQYF,TGCGCCAGCAGCTTAGGGGACGGGGACTACGAGCAGTACTTC
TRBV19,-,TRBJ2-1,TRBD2,CASSIVAGAYNEQFF,TGTGCCAGTAGTATCGTGGCGGGGGCCTACAATGAGCAGTTCTTC
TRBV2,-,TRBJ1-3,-,CASRLSNGSTIYF,TGTGCCAGCAGACTATCTAATGGAAGCACCATATATTTT
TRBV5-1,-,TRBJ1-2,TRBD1,CASSLDRGYGYTF,TGCGCCAGCAGTCTAGACAGGGGCTATGGCTACACCTTC
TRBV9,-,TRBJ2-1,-,CASSVWLASSYNEQFF,TGTGCCAGCAGCGTTTGGCTAGCCTCCTCCTACAATGAGCAGTTCTTC
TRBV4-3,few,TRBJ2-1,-,CASSQDQSSWSSYNEQFF,TGCGCCAGCAGCCAAGATCAAAGCAGTTGGAGCTCCTACAATGAGCAGTTCTTC
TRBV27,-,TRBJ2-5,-,CASSLRSGQETQYF,TGTGCCAGCAGTTTAAGGTCAGGACAAGAGACCCAGTACTTC
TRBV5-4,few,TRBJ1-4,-,CASSPGRRNEKLFF,TGTGCCAGCAGCCCGGGACGTAGAAATGAAAAACTGTTTTTT
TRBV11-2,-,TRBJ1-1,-,CASSPLALRTEAFF,TGTGCCAGCAGCCCACTAGCGTTGCGGACTGAAGCTTTCTTT
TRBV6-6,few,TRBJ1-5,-,CASAVGVAQPQHF,TGTGCCAGCGCGGTGGGGGTAGCTCAGCCCCAGCATTTT
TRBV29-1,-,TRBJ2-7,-,CSVVTGSYEQYF,TGCAGCGTTGTAACAGGTTCCTACGAGCAGTACTTC
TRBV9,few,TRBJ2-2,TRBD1,CASSAPEGAETGELFF,TGTGCCAGCAGCGCGCCAGAGGGGGCCGAAACCGGGGAGCTGTTTTTT
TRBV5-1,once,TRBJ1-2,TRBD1,CASSALLSGGDGYTF,TGCGCCAGCAGCGCCCTGTTGTCAGGGGGCGATGGCTACACCTTC
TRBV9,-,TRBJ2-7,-,CASSVTGKGEQYF,TGTGCCAGCAGCGTAACAGGGAAGGGCGAGCAGTACTTC
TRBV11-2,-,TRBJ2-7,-,CASSLTEGGAYEQYF,TGTGCCAGCAGCTTAACGGAGGGGGGGGCCTACGAGCAGTACTTC
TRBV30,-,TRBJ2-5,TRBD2,CAWSGVAGVTQYF,TGTGCCTGGAGTGGGGTAGCGGGGGTTACCCAGTACTTC
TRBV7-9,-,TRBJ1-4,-,CASSLAQGGGEKLFF,TGTGCCAGCAGCTTAGCGCAGGGAGGAGGTGAAAAACTGTTTTTT
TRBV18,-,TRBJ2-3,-,CASSSSWGQRDTQYF,TGTGCCAGCTCATCCTCTTGGGGTCAAAGGGATACGCAGTATTTT
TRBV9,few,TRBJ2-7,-,CASSLGFGAGEYEQYF,TGTGCCAGCAGCCTAGGATTTGGGGCCGGTGAGTACGAGCAGTACTTC
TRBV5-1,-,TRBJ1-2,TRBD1,CASSKVLGSGQGVDYGYTF,TGCGCCAGCAGCAAAGTGTTGGGTTCAGGACAGGGGGTGGACTATGGCTACACCTTC